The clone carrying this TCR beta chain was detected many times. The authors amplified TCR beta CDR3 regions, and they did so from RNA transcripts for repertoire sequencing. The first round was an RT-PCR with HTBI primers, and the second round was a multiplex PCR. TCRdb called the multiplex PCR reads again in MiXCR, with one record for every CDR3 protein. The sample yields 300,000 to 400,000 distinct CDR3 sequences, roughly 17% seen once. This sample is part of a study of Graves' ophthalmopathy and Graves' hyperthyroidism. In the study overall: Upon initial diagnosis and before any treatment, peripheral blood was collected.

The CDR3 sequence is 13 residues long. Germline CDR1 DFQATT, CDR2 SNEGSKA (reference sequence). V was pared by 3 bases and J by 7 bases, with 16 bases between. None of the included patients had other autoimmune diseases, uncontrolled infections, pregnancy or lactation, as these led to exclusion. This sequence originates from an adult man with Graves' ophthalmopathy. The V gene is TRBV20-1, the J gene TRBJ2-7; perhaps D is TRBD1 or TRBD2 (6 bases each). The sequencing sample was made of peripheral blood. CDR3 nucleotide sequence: TGCAGTGCTAGCAGGGGACTGCGGGCGGAGCAGTACTTC. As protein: CSASRGLRAEQYF.